The TCR beta chain described here comes from a study of blood T cell repertoires in COVID-19. This clone was detected only once. Study processing details: Amplification from reference gene primers served as the basis for estimated nucleated cell counts. Sequencing was performed with immunoSEQ multiplex PCR; in TCRdb, only in-frame clones are kept and a portion is missing. V and J calls plus clone size are reproduced from that table; the DNA served to infer D and trimming. This sample has about 70,000 clones, with about 90% found just once. The receptor was isolated from a human donor in a cohort sampled during active COVID-19. Sample: peripheral blood.

CDR3 sequence: CASSLAEGAGELFF. CDR3 nucleotide sequence: TGCGCCAGCAGCTTGGCTGAGGGGGCCGGGGAGCTGTTTTTT. The chain employs TRBV5-1 and TRBJ2-2; the D gene is possibly TRBD1 (6 bases). The CDR3 sequence is 14 residues long. Germline CDR1 SGHRS, CDR2 YFSETQ. Trimming cost V 0 bases and J 6 bases, with 9 bases left between them. Filled out from reference TRBV5-1 and TRBJ2-2, the complete variable domain reads KAGVTQTPRYLIKTRGQQVTLSCSPISGHRSVSWYQQTPGQGLQFLFEYFSETQRNKGNFPGRFSGRQFSNSRSEMNVSTLELGDSALYLCASSLAEGAGELFFGEGSRLTVL.